This is a list of T cell receptor beta chains from one sample in a study of blood T cell repertoires in COVID-19. Measured with immunoSEQ multiplex PCR; TCRdb has only the in-frame clones, and not every one. The data show around 120,000 clones, 65% to 90% seen once. The sample comprised peripheral blood. These receptors all stem from a man older than 75 with acute or convalescent COVID-19. Each CDR3 is given with its conserved first and last residue. A D gene is named only where the DNA matches it firmly. Clone size is shown for a subset of rows, as once, few, many or a class of expanded clone.

d_gene	v_gene	j_gene	abundance	CDR3nt	CDR3aa
TRBD1	TRBV30	TRBJ1-2	once	TGTGCCTGGACTAGTGGGGGGACAGGGTACTATGGCTACACCTTC	CAWTSGGTGYYGYTF
TRBD1	TRBV24-1	TRBJ1-5	NA	TGTGCCACCAGTGACGGGGACAGACTCAATCAGCCCCAGCATTTT	CATSDGDRLNQPQHF
NA	TRBV19	TRBJ1-4	NA	TGTGCCAGTCGCTACGGGGGGCTAGGGGAAAAACTGTTTTTT	CASRYGGLGEKLFF
NA	TRBV12-3/TRBV12-4	TRBJ1-1	once	TGTGCCAGCAGTTCCAATCAGAACACTGAAGCTTTCTTT	CASSSNQNTEAFF
NA	TRBV20-1	TRBJ1-4	NA	TGCAGTGCTACTGACCACTTCGGGGAAAAACTGTTTTTT	CSATDHFGEKLFF
NA	TRBV7-9	TRBJ1-4	NA	TGTGCCAGCAGCTTATTATTGGGGAGAGGGCGAGAAAAACTGTTTTTT	CASSLLLGRGREKLFF
TRBD1	TRBV6-5	TRBJ1-3	NA	TGTGCCAGCAGAACCGGGACAGCTGGAAACACCATATATTTT	CASRTGTAGNTIYF
NA	TRBV9	TRBJ2-2	NA	TGTGCCAGCAGAACAGGATCGAACACCGGGGAGCTGTTTTTT	CASRTGSNTGELFF
TRBD2	TRBV7-2	TRBJ2-6	NA	TGTGCCAGCAGCTTAGTCGGGGTAGCGGGATTTGGGGCCAACGTCCTGACTTTC	CASSLVGVAGFGANVLTF
NA	TRBV6-5	TRBJ1-2	NA	TGTGCCAGCAGTTACTCGACGACAGCTGGTAACTATGGCTACACCTTC	CASSYSTTAGNYGYTF
TRBD1	TRBV19	TRBJ2-3	NA	TGTGCCAGTAGTCCCTCCTCAGGGGGCATTGATACGCAGTATTTT	CASSPSSGGIDTQYF
NA	TRBV7-8	TRBJ1-1	NA	TGTGCCAGCAGCTTAGTGGCGGGGAACACTGAAGCTTTCTTT	CASSLVAGNTEAFF
NA	TRBV11-2	TRBJ1-5	NA	TGTGCCAGCAGCGGCGAGGGATGGGGGGGGCCTCAGCCCCAGCATTTT	CASSGEGWGGPQPQHF
TRBD1	TRBV10-3	TRBJ2-5	NA	TGTGCCGTGGGACAGGGGGCTTCTGTGGAGACCCAGTACTTC	CAVGQGASVETQYF
NA	TRBV2	TRBJ1-6	NA	TGTGCCAGCAGTGAACAAGGGGGTGGATCACCCCTCCACTTT	CASSEQGGGSPLHF
NA	TRBV3-1/TRBV3-2	TRBJ2-7	NA	TGTGCCAGCAGCCGAGGACTCCCAAGCTCCTACGAGCAGTACTTC	CASSRGLPSSYEQYF
NA	TRBV5-1	TRBJ1-1	NA	TGCGCCAGCAGCACAACGGGGGGAAACACTGAAGCTTTCTTT	CASSTTGGNTEAFF
TRBD2	TRBV19	TRBJ2-1	NA	TGTGCCACTAGACCGACTAGCGGGATATATCGTGAGCAGTTCTTC	CATRPTSGIYREQFF
NA	TRBV7-8	TRBJ1-1	NA	TGTGCCAGCAGCCAGGGGTATTACACTGAAGCTTTCTTT	CASSQGYYTEAFF
NA	TRBV14	TRBJ1-4	NA	TGTGCCAGCAGCCCTGTGTCGCATCAGAAACTGTTTTTT	CASSPVSHQKLFF
NA	TRBV9	TRBJ1-1	NA	TGTGCCAGCAGCGTACAGGGGAACACGAACACTGAAGCTTTCTTT	CASSVQGNTNTEAFF
TRBD1	TRBV19	TRBJ2-7	NA	TGTGCCAGTAGCCCGAGGGACAGGGGGCGCTTCTACGAGCAGTACTTC	CASSPRDRGRFYEQYF